The 2 T cell receptor beta chains in this list originate from one sample, sequenced in a study of T cells in Graves' hyperthyroidism and ophthalmopathy. TCR beta CDR3 regions were amplified from RNA transcripts. The primer set for the first-round RT-PCR of the TCR CDR3 was HTBI. Using its own MiXCR run on the multiplex PCR reads, TCRdb lists one record per CDR3 protein. The top ten hold 5% to 7% of the sample, which has approximately 600,000 distinct CDR3 sequences, approximately 13% seen once. Sample: blood. The receptors here all came from a woman aged 25-40 years with Graves' hyperthyroidism that later progressed to Graves' ophthalmopathy.

There are many counts of this clonotype. The chain combines TRBV28 with TRBJ2-1; 7 bases match TRBD2. The CDR3 runs to 19 residues. With 3 bases clipped from V and 3 bases from J, the junction kept 17 bases outside the gene matches. In germline, CDR1 is MDHEN, CDR2 SYDVKM. The CDR3 loop is CASSLARDYPERDYNEQFF. The CDR3, as DNA: TGTGCCAGCAGTTTGGCCCGGGACTACCCCGAGAGGGACTACAATGAGCAGTTCTTC.

This clonotype showed up many times. The chain is built from TRBV20-1 and TRBJ2-1, with 8 positions matching TRBD2. This CDR3 region has 18 residues. The trim removed 0 bases at V and 6 bases at J, leaving 16 bases unmatched. Germline assignment: CDR1 DFQATT and CDR2 SNEGSKA (reference sequence). The CDR3 is CSARDHSGTSKRVNEQFF. CDR3 in DNA: TGCAGTGCTAGAGACCACTCCGGGACTAGTAAGAGGGTCAATGAGCAGTTCTTC.